This T cell receptor (beta chain) came from a study of T cells in Graves' hyperthyroidism and ophthalmopathy. A word on this clonotype: Its antigen is currently unknown.

When ophthalmopathy did not progress within 18 months, Graves' hyperthyroidism was considered stable. Exclusion criteria comprised uncontrolled infection, other autoimmune disease, pregnancy or lactation. Each 10 ml fresh peripheral blood draw supplied the PBMCs. CDR1 is GTSNPN, CDR2 SVGIG, per germline (reference sequence). V shed 3 bases, J shed 6 bases, and the junction held 7 bases outside the gene matches. The CDR3 is made up of 15 amino acids. Amplification yielded TCR beta CDR3 regions, with RNA transcripts as the source. The primer set for the first-round RT-PCR of the TCR CDR3 was HTBI. MiXCR, applied by TCRdb to the multiplex PCR reads, yields one record per CDR3 protein. The sample shows hundreds of thousands of distinct CDR3 sequences, less than 20% of them seen only once. Study outcomes and limitations: Model output signaled ophthalmopathy a median roughly 6.1 months ahead of onset.

This sequence joins TRBV30 and TRBJ1-6; 8 nucleotides agree with TRBD1. Specimen: blood. The sequence was obtained from a woman aged 18-29 years with Graves' hyperthyroidism. CDR3 sequence (DNA): TGTGCCTGGAGGACCCGGGACAGGCGTAATTCACCCCTCCACTTT. Its translation: CAWRTRDRRNSPLHF.